This T cell receptor beta chain was retrieved from a study of T-cell reconstitution after alpha-beta-depleted transplantation in children. This clonotype was recorded a few times. Its antigen is still unknown. Broader study findings: Two months or so post-transplant, alpha-beta T cells reportedly derived from several hundred expanded graft clones. Surviving recipient cells, namely T cells and thymic progenitors, were the source of high day-60 TCRbeta diversity in some patients. Most T-cell counts and diversity one year after the transplant came from T cells that were newly produced.

Preparing the TCRbeta library involved the use of unique molecular identifiers. Each CDR3 protein gets one entry after TCRdb re-called the PCR reads with MiXCR. This table has about 870,000 distinct CDR3 sequences, around 17% appearing once. The sample here was PBMCs, mostly from graft donor cells, taken 360 days after TCRalphabeta/CD19-depleted stem cell transplant. The receptor was derived from a male patient aged 10 to 17 who had a stem cell transplant for acute lymphoblastic leukemia, so the T cells may come from the graft donor.

CDR3 sequence (DNA): TGTGCCAGCAGTTATCCACCCCAGCGGGAGCTGAACAATGAGCAGTTCTTC. Residues: CASSYPPQRELNNEQFF. This sequence joins TRBV6-5 and TRBJ2-1, with TRBD2 identical over 8 bases. The germline V gene has CDR1 MNHEY and CDR2 SVGAGI. There are 17 residues in the CDR3. V was pared by 3 bases and J by 5 bases, with 12 bases of the junction left unmatched.